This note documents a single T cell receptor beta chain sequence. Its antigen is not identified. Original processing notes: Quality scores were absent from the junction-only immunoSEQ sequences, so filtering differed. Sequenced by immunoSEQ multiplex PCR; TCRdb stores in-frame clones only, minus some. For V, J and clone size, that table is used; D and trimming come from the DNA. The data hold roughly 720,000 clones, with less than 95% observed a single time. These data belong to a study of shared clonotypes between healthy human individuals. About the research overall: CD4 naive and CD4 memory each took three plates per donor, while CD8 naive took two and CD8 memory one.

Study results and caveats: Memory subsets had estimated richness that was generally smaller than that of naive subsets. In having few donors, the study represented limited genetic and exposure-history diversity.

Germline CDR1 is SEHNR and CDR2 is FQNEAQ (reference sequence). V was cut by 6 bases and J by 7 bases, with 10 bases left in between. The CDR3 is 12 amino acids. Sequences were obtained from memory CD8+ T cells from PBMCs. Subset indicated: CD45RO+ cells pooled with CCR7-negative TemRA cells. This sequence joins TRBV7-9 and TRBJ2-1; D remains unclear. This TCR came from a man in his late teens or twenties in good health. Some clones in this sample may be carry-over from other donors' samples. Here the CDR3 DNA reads TGTGCCAGCAGGTACGCGATGAATGAGCAGTTCTTC. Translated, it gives CASRYAMNEQFF.